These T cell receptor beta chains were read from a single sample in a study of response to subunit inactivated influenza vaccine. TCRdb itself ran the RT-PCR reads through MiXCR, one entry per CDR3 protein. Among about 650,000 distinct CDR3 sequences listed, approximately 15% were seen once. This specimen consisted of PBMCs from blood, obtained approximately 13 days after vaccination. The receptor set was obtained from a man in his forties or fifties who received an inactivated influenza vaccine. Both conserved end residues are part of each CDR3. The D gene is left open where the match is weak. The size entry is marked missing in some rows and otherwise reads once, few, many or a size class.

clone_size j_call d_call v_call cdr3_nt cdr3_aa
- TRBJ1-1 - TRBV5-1 TGCGCCAGCAGCCCCAGACGGACCGGGGACACTGAAGCTTTCTTT CASSPRRTGDTEAFF
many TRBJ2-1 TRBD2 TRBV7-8 TGTGCCAGCAGCCAACTAGCGGGCTACTACAATGAGCAGTTCTTC CASSQLAGYYNEQFF
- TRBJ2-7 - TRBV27 TGTGCCAGCAGTTTAAGCCTAGCTAGGCCCTACGAGCAGTACTTC CASSLSLARPYEQYF
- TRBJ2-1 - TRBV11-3 TGTGCCAGCAGCAAACCCGGGACAAATGAGCAGTTCTTC CASSKPGTNEQFF
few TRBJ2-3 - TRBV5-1 TGCGCCAGCAGCTACAAGGGTAGCAGCACAGATACGCAGTATTTT CASSYKGSSTDTQYF
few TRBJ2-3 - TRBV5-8 TGTGCCAGCAGCTTCCAGCCGGGGACAGATACGCAGTATTTT CASSFQPGTDTQYF
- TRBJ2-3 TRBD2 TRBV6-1 TGTGCCAGCAGTCGACTAGCGGGGGGCGGCACAGATACGCAGTATTTT CASSRLAGGGTDTQYF
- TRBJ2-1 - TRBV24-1 TGTGCCACCAGTGCAGGGCTCTCCTACAATGAGCAGTTCTTC CATSAGLSYNEQFF
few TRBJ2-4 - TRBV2 TGTGCCAGCAGTGAGAGTTCGGGAAGGGCCAAAAACATTCAGTACTTC CASSESSGRAKNIQYF
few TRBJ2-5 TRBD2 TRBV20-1 TGCAGTGCTAGAGAACGTGGACTAGCGGGACGGGAGACCCAGTACTTC CSARERGLAGRETQYF
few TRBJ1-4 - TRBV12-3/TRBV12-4 TGTGCCAGCAGTTTTGAGACACGTGAAAAACTGTTTTTT CASSFETREKLFF
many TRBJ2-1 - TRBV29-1 TGCAGCGTTTCTGAGGGAGGCGACGGGAATGAGCAGTTCTTC CSVSEGGDGNEQFF
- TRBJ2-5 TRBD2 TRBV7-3 TGTGCCAGCAGCTTAATCTTTGCGGGAGGGGTCGAGACCCAGTACTTC CASSLIFAGGVETQYF
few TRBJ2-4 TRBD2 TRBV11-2 TGTGCCAGCAGCTTAGGACCCCGTAGGGCTAGCGGGGGGCAAGGGGGAAACATTCAGTACTTC CASSLGPRRASGGQGGNIQYF
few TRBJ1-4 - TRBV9 TGTGCCAGCAGCCTAGGTTGGCTGGGGCGAGGTGAAAAACTGTTTTTT CASSLGWLGRGEKLFF
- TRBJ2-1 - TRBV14 TGTGCCAGCAGCCAAGATCTTGGAAATGGTGAGCAGTTCTTC CASSQDLGNGEQFF
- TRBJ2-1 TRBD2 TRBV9 TGTGCCAGCAGCCTTATCGGACTAGCGGGAGGGTATAATGAGCAGTTCTTC CASSLIGLAGGYNEQFF
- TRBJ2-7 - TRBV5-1 TGCGCCAGCAGCTTGGCCTTGGCAGGGCGCGCCTACGAGCAGTACTTC CASSLALAGRAYEQYF
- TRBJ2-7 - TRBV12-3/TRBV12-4 TGTGCCAGCAGTTTAGCCGGGACACCCGGCGGGCAGTACTTC CASSLAGTPGGQYF
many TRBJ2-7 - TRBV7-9 TGTGCCAGCAGCTTGGACAACTACGAGCAGTACTTC CASSLDNYEQYF
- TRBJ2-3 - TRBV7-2 TGTGCCAGCAGCTTCGGGGGCGGGAGCACAGATACGCAGTATTTT CASSFGGGSTDTQYF
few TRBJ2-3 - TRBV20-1 TGCAGTGCTAGTCGACTAACAAGCACAGATACGCAGTATTTT CSASRLTSTDTQYF
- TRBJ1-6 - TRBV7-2 TGTGCCAGCAGCTTCCAGACAGGTCATAATTCACCCCTCCACTTT CASSFQTGHNSPLHF
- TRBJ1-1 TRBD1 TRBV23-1 TGCGCCAGCAGTCCTATCTGGGACAGGGGAAACACTGAAGCTTTCTTT CASSPIWDRGNTEAFF
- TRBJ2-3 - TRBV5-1 TGCGCCAGCAGCTTGGGGCTCAGGAGTACTAGCACAGATACGCAGTATTTT CASSLGLRSTSTDTQYF
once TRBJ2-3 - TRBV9 TGTGCCAGCAGCGTAGAGACAGCAACCACAGATACGCAGTATTTT CASSVETATTDTQYF
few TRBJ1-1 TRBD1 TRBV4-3 TGCGCCAGCAGCCAGGCGGGACAGGGGGGGGAAGCTTTCTTT CASSQAGQGGEAFF
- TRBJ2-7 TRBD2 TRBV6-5 TGTGCCAGCAGTTATGCTAGCGGGACCTACGAGCAGTACTTC CASSYASGTYEQYF
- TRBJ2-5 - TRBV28 TGTGCCAGCAGTTCAAGGGGGAGAGGGGTACAAGAGACCCAGTACTTC CASSSRGRGVQETQYF
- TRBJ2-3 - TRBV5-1 TGCGCCAGCAGCGCAGGACTCTCCGGGGATACGCAGTATTTT CASSAGLSGDTQYF
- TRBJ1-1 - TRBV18 TGTGACAGCTCAACAGATATGAACACTGAAGCTTTCTTT CDSSTDMNTEAFF
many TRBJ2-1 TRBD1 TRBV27 TGTGCCAGCAGTTTCCGGACAGGTTACAATGAGCAGTTCTTC CASSFRTGYNEQFF